This T cell receptor (beta chain) was identified during a study of T cells in women clearing cervical HPV infection. Some clones are missing from TCRdb's copy, which holds only in-frame ones; the method was immunoSEQ multiplex PCR. In total, the table holds tens of thousands of clones. The CDR3 has 14 amino acids. Germline V CDR1 and CDR2: SNHLY, FYNNEI. On this clone: Sequencing ends 3 residues short of the CDR3 end; the germline J gene provides the rest.

The chain is built from TRBV2 and TRBJ2-3; the match to TRBD1 covers 10 bases. Material for sequencing was blood buffy coat. This receptor was obtained from a woman between 18 and 75 years old with a cervical HPV16 infection that either progressed to CIN3+ or cleared (not recorded which). CDR3 residues: CASSGDRGGETQYF. Partial CDR3 DNA: TGTGCCAGCAGTGGGGACAGGGGCGGGGAGACG.